This T cell receptor (beta chain) was sequenced for a study of T-cell memory formation after mild COVID-19 (dated by TCRdb to the early 2020s). Regarding the complete study: TCR sequence clusters from the two donors were found to be largely donor specific. Two young, previously healthy adult volunteers made up the cohort, one male and one female. Longitudinal TCRalpha and TCRbeta repertoire sequencing tracked T-cell clones expanding and contracting after mild COVID-19 in a couple of donors.

PBMCs were isolated by Ficoll-Paque density gradient centrifugation. Points the paper makes about the study in general: Balanced CD4/CD8 phenotypes were observed for clones contracting from day 15 to 85, whereas a bias towards CD4+ was observed for a second wave of clones expanding from day 15 to 37. Only a couple of mild cases were covered in the study, and larger cohorts including severe cases with pre-infection samples were considered necessary. Contracting CD4+ clones turned up mainly in the CM and EM memory subsets, whereas EMRA was where CD8+ clones were enriched. Some responding clones were found in pre-infection memory, which suggests that pre-existing cross-reactive memory T cells took part in the SARS-CoV-2 response. The second-wave clones that peaked on day 37 were not confirmed to be SARS-CoV-2 specific.

This clonotype was recorded at least ten times. Its antigen is unknown. Per-nucleotide qualities are absent, and no much larger clonotype sits a single base away. The sequencer was an Illumina NovaSeq 6000. Using 5'RACE with constant-segment primers, TCRalpha and TCRbeta cDNA libraries were constructed, with sample barcodes and unique molecular identifiers added in the process. RNA was extracted from every sample with Trizol reagent. The libraries were amplified in two PCR steps, and the second step added a second sample barcode and Illumina TruSeq adapters. Sequencing of the libraries was done on an Illumina NovaSeq, producing 2 x 150 bp paired-end reads. Processing in the source paper ran as follows. Demultiplexing of reads and collapsing into UMI-guided consensus sequences were performed with migec v1.2.7. Using mixcr v2.1.11, the UMI consensuses were aligned to TRA and TRB V and J templates and assembled into clonotypes. A clonotype was counted as expanded or contracted only if both edgeR and NoisET called the change significant, with noise models trained on biological replicates. edgeR calls used a false discovery rate-adjusted p below 0.01 and a log2 fold-change threshold of 1. As an exploratory analysis of dynamics, PCA with hierarchical clustering was applied to max-normalized trajectories of the 1000 most abundant clonotypes. Separately sequenced CD4+ and CD8+ repertoires were used to assign the CD4 or CD8 phenotype of responding clones. TCRdb ran its own pipeline on the public reads, namely fastp trimming at Q25 and MiXCR clone calling, and kept in-frame beta chains. Each entry is one CDR3 protein sequence, shown with its most common DNA and genes. Clone size and V and J calls follow TCRdb, not the original study. This sample has 150,000 or so distinct CDR3 sequences in its table, and 14% of those were observed once. The top ten constitute roughly an eighth of the sample.

CDR1 SGDLS and CDR2 YYNGEE are derived from the germline V gene. Trimming accounts for 2 bases at V and 4 bases at J, while the number of junction bases matched to no gene is 8. Reading from cysteine to phenylalanine, the CDR3 counts 15 amino acids. The CDR3 DNA has 45 bases and is translated from base 1. The material sequenced was PBMCs or a T cell subset sorted from them (not recorded which). Recombination joined TRBV9 with TRBJ2-5; 7 nucleotides in the junction match TRBD2. The TCR originated in an adult woman who had mild COVID-19 (a few samples of this study predate the infection). The sample titles of this study are shuffled in the database, so cell type and time point are left out; the donor was told from shared clones. The CDR3 sequence is CASSVGTTPAETQYF. Here is the DNA: TGTGCCAGCAGCGTCGGGACTACGCCAGCAGAGACCCAGTACTTC.